The subject of this entry is one TCR beta chain. TCRdb's table, derived via immunoSEQ multiplex PCR, lists solely in-frame clones and lacks some. Of over 300,000 clones in the sample, 88% are singletons; the top ten hold around 0.91%. The sample is drawn from a study of blood T cell repertoires in COVID-19. In terms of age and location, participants ranged from roughly 18 to 95 years and lived in under 30 US areas. The germline gives CDR1 MGHDK, CDR2 SYGVNS. J lost 4 bases, V lost 2 bases, and 5 bases had no gene match. This CDR3 region has 15 residues. Specimen: PBMCs or T cells enriched from blood (not recorded which). The TCR sequence derives from a woman aged 25 to 39 with acute COVID-19. This chain uses TRBV25-1 with TRBJ1-2, with 9 bases matching TRBD1. The CDR3 spells CASSEPGQGSYGYTF. CDR3 in DNA: TGTGCCAGCAGTGAACCGGGACAGGGTTCCTATGGCTACACCTTC.